Reported below is one TCR beta chain. Clinical histories supplied by participants themselves formed the basis of cohort assignment. The CDR3 is 13 residues long. Per germline, CDR1 SNHLY and CDR2 FYNNEI. V shed 4 bases and J shed 8 bases, with 13 bases lying between them. As handled by the study authors: By means of reference gene primer amplification, nucleated cell counts were estimated. Using immunoSEQ multiplex PCR, the repertoire was profiled, and TCRdb retains in-frame clones only, with some absent. That table supplies the V and J calls and clone size; D and trimming were determined from the DNA. This sample has about 200,000 clones; around 87% occur once, and the top ten carry about 2.3%. This record belongs to a study of blood T cell repertoires in COVID-19. About the research overall: Donors in the United States, Italy and Spain gave samples during acute or convalescent COVID-19.

This rearrangement joins TRBV2 to TRBJ2-3, with a tentative D call TRBD2 (5 bases). This clonotype was sampled from a woman in her twenties or thirties who had recovered from COVID-19. Material for sequencing was PBMCs or T cells enriched from blood (not recorded which). This CDR3 reads CASSGEGPATQYF. The CDR3 DNA reads TGTGCCAGCAGTGGCGAGGGCCCAGCTACGCAGTATTTT.